This T cell receptor beta chain was recorded in a study of human T cells and chemical hapten exposure. Study outcomes and limitations: The number of TCRs over 1 in 1000 frequency stayed unchanged after DPC.

The CDR3 extends over 13 amino acids. Germline values: CDR1 MNHEY, CDR2 SMNVEV (reference sequence). Trimming left V 6 bases short and J 6 bases short, with 13 bases between. This clonotype was seen many times. Antigen: not known. The library put unique molecular identifiers onto individual cDNA molecules. Via MiXCR, TCRdb re-called the RACE reads, giving one row per CDR3 protein. Of 250,000 or so distinct CDR3 sequences listed, about 8.6% are singletons. Time point: pre-sensitization, week 0. Sample treatment: therapeutic diphenylcyclopropenone sensitization with weekly scalp DPC. The source of this sequence is a woman in her 40s with alopecia areata. Some clones in this sample may be carry-over from other donors' samples. The chain carries TRBV27 and TRBJ2-3; weak D call: TRBD2 (5 bases). The source was whole blood, collected in connection with sensitization to the hapten diphenylcyclopropenone (DPC). The CDR3 coding sequence is TGTGCCAGCAGCGTGGACTGGCGGGATACGCAGTATTTT. This codes for CASSVDWRDTQYF.